The 27 T cell receptor beta chains below were found in one sample sequenced in a study of blood T cell repertoires in COVID-19. Using immunoSEQ multiplex PCR, the repertoire was profiled, and TCRdb retains in-frame clones only, with some absent. In the table there are approximately 53,000 clones, approximately 86% of which are singletons. The sample was peripheral blood. These TCRs come from a man aged 35 to 55 with acute or convalescent COVID-19.

The genes are TRBV11-2 and TRBJ2-5; 10 bases match TRBD2. Germline lookup yields CDR1 SGHAT and CDR2 FQNNGV. J gave up 7 bases and V 5 bases, and 7 bases lay outside the gene matches. This CDR3 comprises 14 residues. The CDR3 region is CASSGAGGVSTQYF. CDR3 in DNA: TGTGCCAGCAGCGGAGCGGGGGGGGTATCGACCCAGTACTTC.

The chain has TRBV30 and TRBJ1-5, with 11 bases that match TRBD1. Germline V gives CDR1 GTSNPN, CDR2 SVGIG (reference sequence). This CDR3 is 16 amino acids long. J gave up 4 bases and V 4 bases, and 9 bases lay outside the gene matches. CDR3: CAWMDRGQRRNQPQHF. CDR3 nucleotide sequence: TGTGCCTGGATGGACAGGGGGCAACGGCGGAATCAGCCCCAGCATTTT.

The chain has TRBV2 and TRBJ2-3; perhaps TRBD1 as D (6 bases). CDR1 and CDR2 (germline): SNHLY, FYNNEI. V lost 3 bases to trimming and J lost 6 bases, with 19 bases between them. CDR3 size: 16 residues. This chain's CDR3 is CASSDLGAAKVDTQYF. CDR3 nucleotides: TGTGCCAGCAGTGATTTGGGGGCCGCGAAAGTGGATACGCAGTATTTT.

This clone showed up just a few times. V and J are TRBV7-8 and TRBJ1-1; TRBD1 is a possible D gene (6 bases). This CDR3 is 14 amino acids long. V dropped 5 bases and J dropped 5 bases, with 15 bases sitting between them. Germline CDR1 and CDR2: SGHVS and FQNEAQ. The CDR3 loop reads CASSARQAGTEAFF. The CDR3 nucleotides read TGTGCCAGCAGCGCAAGACAGGCCGGGACTGAAGCTTTCTTT. The complete variable domain, with remaining parts taken from reference TRBV7-8 and TRBJ1-1, reads GAGVSQSPRYKVAKRGQDVALRCDPISGHVSLFWYQQALGQGPEFLTYFQNEAQLDKSGLPSDRFFAERPEGSVSTLKIQRTQQEDSAVYLCASSARQAGTEAFFGQGTRLTVV.

The J gene is TRBJ2-2, the V gene TRBV5-5, with TRBD2 identical over 9 bases. Germline-derived CDR1 and CDR2 are SGHKS and YYEKEE (reference sequence). After removal of 0 bases from V and 6 bases from J, the junction contained 12 bases not matched to a gene. The length of the CDR3 is 18 residues. The chain's CDR3 is CASSLASSGGRHPGELFF. As DNA, the CDR3 is TGTGCCAGCAGCTTGGCCAGTAGCGGGGGACGTCACCCCGGGGAGCTGTTTTTT.

The rearrangement links TRBV19 to TRBJ1-2; 7 bases are a match to TRBD1. This CDR3 is 16 amino acids long. Trimming took 3 bases from V and 4 from J; bases not matched to a gene: 11. Per germline, CDR1 LNHDA and CDR2 SQIVND (reference sequence). The CDR3 spells CASSIGQSGGGYGYTF. Written as DNA, the CDR3 is TGTGCCAGTAGTATCGGCCAATCAGGGGGAGGCTATGGCTACACCTTC.

This chain joins TRBV6-6 and TRBJ2-3; the match to TRBD2 covers 8 bases. Trimming removed 5 bases from V and 5 bases from J; junction bases left unmatched: 6. Germline-derived CDR1 and CDR2 are MNHNY and SVGAGI (reference sequence). CDR3 length: 14 amino acids. The chain's CDR3 is CASSNTGGQDTQYF. CDR3 coding DNA: TGTGCCAGCAGTAACACGGGGGGGCAAGATACGCAGTATTTT.

V and J are TRBV5-1 and TRBJ1-2, with D hard to call. The germline gives CDR1 SGHRS, CDR2 YFSETQ. CDR3 length equals 12 residues. Trimming removed 9 bases from V and 3 bases from J, with 12 bases in between. The CDR3 DNA sequence: TGCGCCACCCGGTCTGGTGACTATGGCTACACCTTC. Its translation: CATRSGDYGYTF.

V and J are TRBV24-1 and TRBJ1-1; TRBD1 matches at 8 bases. CDR3 length equals 12 residues. Per the germline V gene, CDR1 is KGHDR and CDR2 is SFDVKD. Trimming took 2 bases from V and 11 from J; bases not matched to a gene: 3. The CDR3 spells CATSDYRGSAFF. The CDR3, as DNA: TGTGCCACCAGTGATTACAGGGGGTCGGCTTTCTTT.

The rearrangement links TRBV18 to TRBJ2-5; D gene ambiguous. The CDR3 length is 15 residues. The germline V gene has CDR1 KGHSH and CDR2 LQKENI. V gave up 0 bases and J gave up 2 bases, with 10 bases separating them. For the CDR3, the DNA is TGTGCCAGCTCACCACCGTTTCCATTTCAAGAGACCCAGTACTTC. It codes for CASSPPFPFQETQYF.

The V call is TRBV10-3, the J call TRBJ2-1; 8 bases fit TRBD2. Looked up from germline, CDR1 is ENHRY and CDR2 is SYGVKD. CDR3 length: 17 residues. Trimming took 0 bases from V and 3 from J; bases not matched to a gene: 7. The DNA of the CDR3 is TGTGCCATCAGTGAGTCCTCAGCGGGAGCGGTCTACAATGAGCAGTTCTTC. This sequence encodes CAISESSAGAVYNEQFF.

This chain uses TRBV5-5 with TRBJ1-2, with D possibly TRBD1 on 6 matching bases. This CDR3 is 13 amino acids long. The germline gives CDR1 SGHKS, CDR2 YYEKEE (reference sequence). The ends were cut back, 4 bases at V and 8 bases at J, with 15 bases in the middle. CDR3 DNA sequence: TGTGCCAGCAGCCCTACAGGGTTGGCCGGCTACACCTTC. Amino acids: CASSPTGLAGYTF. Filled out from reference TRBV5-5 and TRBJ1-2, the complete variable domain reads DAGVTQSPTHLIKTRGQQVTLRCSPISGHKSVSWYQQVLGQGPQFIFQYYEKEERGRGNFPDRFSARQFPNYSSELNVNALLLGDSALYLCASSPTGLAGYTFGSGTRLTVV.

The chain employs TRBV19 and TRBJ1-1; TRBD1 aligns across 8 bases. The V and J ends lost 9 bases and 1 base, in that order; junction bases with no gene match: 10. CDR1 is LNHDA and CDR2 is SQIVND in the germline V gene (reference sequence). The CDR3 totals 15 residues. CDR3 amino acids: CASGRGQGGNTEAFF. The CDR3 nucleotides are TGTGCCAGCGGTAGAGGACAGGGTGGGAACACTGAAGCTTTCTTT.

The chain recombines TRBV3-1 (or the pseudogene TRBV3-2) with TRBJ1-6, with 8 bases lining up with TRBD1. V shed 3 bases and J 9 bases; nucleotides not matched to a gene: 1. Germline values: CDR1 LGHDT, CDR2 YNNKEL (reference sequence). CDR3 size: 13 residues. The CDR3 loop is CASSHGQGSPLHF. In DNA, the CDR3 is TGTGCCAGCAGCCACGGACAGGGTTCACCCCTCCACTTT.

This chain links TRBV6-5 with TRBJ1-2, with 10 bases matching TRBD1. Germline V gives CDR1 MNHEY, CDR2 SVGAGI. The CDR3 runs to 15 residues. V lost 5 bases, J lost 4 bases, and 7 bases stayed unmatched. This chain's CDR3 is CASSKTGGAVYGYTF. CDR3 DNA: TGTGCCAGCAGTAAGACAGGGGGCGCGGTCTATGGCTACACCTTC.

The CDR3 bases are TGTGCCAGCAGCTTGGCCTTGAGAAGGACCGGGGGGGGCACAGATACGCAGTATTTT. Translated, it gives CASSLALRRTGGGTDTQYF. This sequence joins TRBV5-4 and TRBJ2-3, with TRBD2 identical over 8 bases. Germline V gene data show CDR1 as SGHNT and CDR2 as YYREEE (reference sequence). With 0 bases clipped from V and 1 base from J, the junction kept 13 bases outside the gene matches. CDR3 length: 19 amino acids.

The rearrangement joins TRBV5-6 to TRBJ2-5, with 8 bases aligning to TRBD2. V lost 0 bases to trimming and J lost 5 bases; unmatched junction nucleotides: 9. The CDR3 contains 16 residues. Germline V lookup: CDR1 SGHDT, CDR2 YYEEEE. Here the CDR3 reads CASSLANLAGTETQYF. CDR3 bases: TGTGCCAGCAGCTTGGCCAACTTAGCGGGAACGGAGACCCAGTACTTC.

This chain connects TRBV6-5 to TRBJ1-2; 10 nucleotides align to TRBD1. The CDR3 extends over 14 amino acids. The germline V gene has CDR1 MNHEY and CDR2 SVGAGI. J was trimmed by 4 bases and V by 5 bases; bases with no gene match: 4. In DNA form, the CDR3 reads TGTGCCAGCAGTAAGACAGGGGGCTTCTATGGCTACACCTTC. Translation gives CASSKTGGFYGYTF.

The CDR3 nucleotides are TGTGCCAGCAGCTGGAAGTCAGGAACTGATGAGCAGTTCTTC. Its protein is CASSWKSGTDEQFF. This chain uses TRBV7-6 with TRBJ2-1, with unresolved D. The CDR3 runs to 14 residues. V lost 4 bases, J lost 8 bases, and 15 bases lay in between. Germline V gives CDR1 SGHVS, CDR2 FNYEAQ.

This chain uses TRBV7-6 with TRBJ1-2, with D unclear. The germline V gene has CDR1 SGHVS and CDR2 FNYEAQ. V was shortened by 0 bases and J by 7 bases, with 15 bases between the two germline ends. The length of the CDR3 is 15 residues. The CDR3 here is CASSLAQRGTGGYTF. The DNA for the CDR3 is TGTGCCAGCAGCTTAGCGCAGCGGGGAACGGGTGGCTACACCTTC. Full variable domain (remainder filled in from reference TRBV7-6 and TRBJ1-2): GAGVSQSPRYKVTKRGQDVALRCDPISGHVSLYWYRQALGQGPEFLTYFNYEAQQDKSGLPNDRFSAERPEGSISTLTIQRTEQRDSAMYRCASSLAQRGTGGYTFGSGTRLTVV.

V and J are TRBV6-5 and TRBJ2-5; 9 bases match TRBD2. The CDR3 runs 14 residues. Losses at the gene ends were 5 bases for V and 2 bases for J; bases not matched to a gene: 3. The V gene's germline CDR1 is MNHEY and CDR2 SVGAGI. CDR3 region: CASSKGLAQETQYF. DNA for the CDR3: TGTGCCAGCAGTAAGGGACTAGCACAAGAGACCCAGTACTTC.

The chain links TRBV2 to TRBJ1-5; 7 nucleotides match TRBD1. With 6 bases clipped from V and 6 bases from J, the junction kept 11 bases outside the gene matches. The CDR3 is 15 amino acids. CDR1 is SNHLY, CDR2 FYNNEI, per germline. The CDR3 nucleotides are TGTGCCAGCAGAACTGAGACAGGGCGCGGTCAGCCCCAGCATTTT. It encodes CASRTETGRGQPQHF.

V is TRBV27 and J is TRBJ2-3; 10 bases match TRBD2. The junction had 11 bases not matched to a gene; V was cut back by 2 bases and J by 3 bases. The length of the CDR3 is 18 residues. Germline CDR1 is MNHEY and CDR2 is SMNVEV (reference sequence). The CDR3: CASSLRLAGVGPTDTQYF. The DNA for the CDR3 is TGTGCCAGCAGTTTAAGGCTAGCGGGAGTCGGGCCAACAGATACGCAGTATTTT.

The gene calls are TRBV5-6 and TRBJ2-7; perhaps TRBD2 as D (7 bases). The germline gives CDR1 SGHDT, CDR2 YYEEEE. The V end lost 0 bases, the J end lost 4 bases, and 14 bases lay between the germline ends. The CDR3 covers 15 residues. This chain's CDR3 is CASSLAGGFEYEQYF. The CDR3 coding sequence is TGTGCCAGCAGCTTGGCGGGGGGCTTCGAGTACGAGCAGTACTTC.

This clone was picked up one time. J is TRBJ2-7 and V is TRBV18; weak D call: TRBD2 (6 bases). CDR3 size: 13 residues. Trimming cost V 2 bases and J 6 bases, with 11 bases left between them. The germline CDR1 and CDR2 sequences are KGHSH and LQKENI. The DNA of the CDR3 is TGTGCCAGCTCACCAGACGCCGGGAGCGAGCAGTACTTC. Translation gives CASSPDAGSEQYF.

The table lists this clone with a count of one. The chain couples TRBV5-1 to TRBJ2-5; possible D gene TRBD1, 6 bases. Trimming took 4 bases from V and 2 from J, leaving 15 bases between them. Germline-derived CDR1 and CDR2 are SGHRS and YFSETQ. CDR3 length: 15 amino acids. CDR3 DNA: TGCGCCAGCAGCCCTGACAGGCCACGGCAAGAGACCCAGTACTTC. It translates to CASSPDRPRQETQYF.

The J gene is TRBJ2-3, the V gene TRBV30, with 13 nucleotides matching TRBD2. Germline loops: CDR1 GTSNPN, CDR2 SVGIG (reference sequence). There are 15 residues in the CDR3. J lost 4 bases, V lost 2 bases, and 3 bases had no gene match. For the CDR3, the DNA is TGTGCCTGGAGTCCACTAGCGGGAGGGGCAGATACGCAGTATTTT. Residues: CAWSPLAGGADTQYF.